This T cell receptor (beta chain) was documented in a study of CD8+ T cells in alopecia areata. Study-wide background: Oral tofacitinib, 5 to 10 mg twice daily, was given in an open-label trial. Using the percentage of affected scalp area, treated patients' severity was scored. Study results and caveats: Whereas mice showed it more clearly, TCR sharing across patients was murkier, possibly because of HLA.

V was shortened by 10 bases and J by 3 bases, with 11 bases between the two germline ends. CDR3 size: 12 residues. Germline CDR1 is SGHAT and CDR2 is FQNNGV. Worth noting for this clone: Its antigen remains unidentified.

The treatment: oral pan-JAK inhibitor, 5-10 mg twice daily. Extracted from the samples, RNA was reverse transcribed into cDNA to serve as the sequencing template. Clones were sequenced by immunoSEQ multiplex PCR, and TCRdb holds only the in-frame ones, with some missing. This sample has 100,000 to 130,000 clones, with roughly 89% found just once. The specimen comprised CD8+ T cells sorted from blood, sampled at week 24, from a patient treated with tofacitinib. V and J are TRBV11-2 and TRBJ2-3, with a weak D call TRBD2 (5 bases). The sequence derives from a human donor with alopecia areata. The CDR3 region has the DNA TGTGCCACCCAGGAGGTAACAGATACGCAGTATTTT. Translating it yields CATQEVTDTQYF.